The present entry profiles one T cell receptor beta chain with its context. TCRdb keeps only in-frame clones here, not all; method: immunoSEQ multiplex PCR. This table has tens of thousands of clones, 89% appearing once. The V gene lost 4 bases and the J gene lost 1 base, with 3 bases spanning the gap. The germline V gene encodes CDR1 SQVTM and CDR2 ANQGSEA. CDR3 length: 11 amino acids. These data come from a study of T cell changes during pregnancy in multiple sclerosis. The specimen was CD4+ T cells from peripheral blood mononuclear cells, collected in the first trimester of pregnancy. The origin of this receptor is a female donor with multiple sclerosis, enrolled in a pregnancy study. The rearrangement links TRBV29-1 to TRBJ2-3; D is uncertain. This CDR3 is CSVGGTDTQYF. Written as DNA, the CDR3 is TGCAGCGTTGGAGGCACAGATACGCAGTATTTT.